The 20 T cell receptor beta chains in this list originate from one sample, sequenced in a study of blood T cell repertoires in COVID-19. Using immunoSEQ multiplex PCR, the repertoire was profiled, and TCRdb retains in-frame clones only, with some absent. The data contain around 270,000 clones, 75% to 90% of them singletons. Sequenced: peripheral blood. The source is a man aged 25-40 years with active or convalescent COVID-19.

This clone appeared a few times. J is TRBJ2-7 and V is TRBV2; the D gene is possibly TRBD1 (6 bases). Germline assignment: CDR1 SNHLY and CDR2 FYNNEI. The CDR3 length is 16 residues. The V end lost 4 bases, the J end lost 2 bases, and 18 bases lay between the germline ends. The CDR3 DNA follows: TGTGCCAGCAGTGGATTTGGACAGCCGATTCCCTACGAGCAGTACTTC. Protein: CASSGFGQPIPYEQYF.

The V call is TRBV7-3, the J call TRBJ2-3, with TRBD1 matching over 9 bases. V lost 3 bases and J lost 6; bases outside the gene matches: 4. The CDR3 consists of 14 residues. Germline V gene data show CDR1 as SGHTA and CDR2 as FQGTGA. The CDR3: CASSLGQGSDTQYF. In DNA form, the CDR3 reads TGTGCCAGCAGCTTGGGACAGGGATCCGATACGCAGTATTTT.

This chain links TRBV13 with TRBJ2-3; TRBD1 matches 9 bases. The CDR3 is 18 amino acids. V lost 5 bases to trimming and J lost 6 bases; unmatched junction nucleotides: 18. Germline V CDR1 and CDR2: PRHDT, FYEKMQ (reference sequence). The CDR3 bases are TGTGCCAGCAGCCGTAAAATGGGGACAGGGAAGAATCTCGATACGCAGTATTTT. Translating it yields CASSRKMGTGKNLDTQYF. The full variable domain, with the rest looked up from reference TRBV13 and TRBJ2-3, is AAGVIQSPRHLIKEKRETATLKCYPIPRHDTVYWYQQGPGQDPQFLISFYEKMQSDKGSIPDRFSAQQFSDYHSELNMSSLELGDSALYFCASSRKMGTGKNLDTQYFGPGTRLTVL.

The chain combines TRBV3-1 (or the pseudogene TRBV3-2) with TRBJ1-2, with D possibly being TRBD1 (6 bases). V gave up 2 bases and J gave up 1 base, with 8 bases separating them. This CDR3 contains 14 residues. Germline CDR1 LGHDT, CDR2 YNNKEL (reference sequence). CDR3 DNA: TGTGCCAGCAGCCAATTACAGGGTAACTATGGCTACACCTTC. Translation: CASSQLQGNYGYTF.

V is TRBV13 and J is TRBJ2-7, with D unresolved. Trimming took 4 bases from V and 1 from J, leaving 11 bases between them. CDR1 PRHDT and CDR2 FYEKMQ come from the germline V gene (reference sequence). CDR3 length: 14 amino acids. CDR3 sequence reads: CASSSASVSYEQYF. The CDR3, as DNA: TGTGCCAGCAGCTCCGCGAGTGTATCCTACGAGCAGTACTTC.

V is TRBV29-1 and J is TRBJ1-4, with 8 bases aligning to TRBD1. The CDR3 has 13 residues. V shed 7 bases and J 5 bases; nucleotides not matched to a gene: 6. Germline loops: CDR1 SQVTM, CDR2 ANQGSEA. For the CDR3, the DNA is TGCAGCGCACGGACAGGGCTGAATGAAAAACTGTTTTTT. This codes for CSARTGLNEKLFF.

V is TRBV18 and J is TRBJ1-2, with TRBD1 matching over 9 bases. In germline, CDR1 is KGHSH, CDR2 LQKENI. The CDR3 spans 15 residues. J was trimmed by 5 bases and V by 3 bases; bases with no gene match: 7. CDR3 region: CASSPARGTGYGYTF. As DNA, the CDR3 is TGTGCCAGCTCACCCGCCCGGGGGACAGGGTATGGCTACACCTTC.

About this clone: The same CDR3 arises from other DNA sequences in this sample as well. The chain carries TRBV6-5 and TRBJ1-2, with D unclear. Germline loops: CDR1 MNHEY, CDR2 SVGAGI. CDR3 size: 12 residues. Trimming pared 6 bases from V and 2 bases from J, leaving 7 bases between. CDR3 amino acids: CASRTGNYGYTF. The CDR3 DNA is TGTGCCAGCAGGACGGGGAACTATGGCTACACCTTC.

The chain employs TRBV3-1 (or the pseudogene TRBV3-2) and TRBJ2-3, with 11 bases aligning to TRBD2. Germline CDR1 is LGHDT and CDR2 is YNNKEL (reference sequence). This CDR3 spans 14 amino acids. With 3 bases clipped from V and 7 bases from J, the junction kept 3 bases outside the gene matches. The DNA for the CDR3 is TGTGCCAGCAGCCATGCGACTAGCGGGAATACGCAGTATTTT. Translating it yields CASSHATSGNTQYF.

The rearrangement links TRBV5-6 to TRBJ1-4, with D perhaps TRBD1 (6 bases). Germline V gene sequence: CDR1 SGHDT, CDR2 YYEEEE. CDR3 length: 14 residues. V shed 3 bases and J shed 8 bases, with 14 bases lying between them. CDR3 sequence (DNA): TGTGCCAGCAGCTACAGGGACATTGGAGAAAAACTGTTTTTT. It is translated as CASSYRDIGEKLFF.

The rearrangement joins TRBV21-1 to TRBJ2-3; the D segment call TRBD2 is taken from the table without a DNA check. TRBV21-1 is deemed a pseudogene. This CDR3 contains 19 residues. The DNA of the CDR3 is TGTGCCAGCAGCACTCGAAAAAGTGGCCAGCGGGGGGGCGGAGATACGCAGTATTTT. It translates to CASSTRKSGQRGGGDTQYF.

The rearrangement joins TRBV5-1 to TRBJ2-7; 11 nucleotides align to TRBD1. The CDR3 is made up of 15 amino acids. V shed 0 bases and J 3 bases; nucleotides not matched to a gene: 2. Germline assignment: CDR1 SGHRS and CDR2 YFSETQ. The CDR3 region has the DNA TGCGCCAGCAGCTTGGAAGGGACAGGGGGCTACGAGCAGTACTTC. It encodes CASSLEGTGGYEQYF.

The chain recombines TRBV2 with TRBJ2-3; 9 bases align to TRBD1. V lost 6 bases, J lost 5 bases, and 9 bases stayed unmatched. The length of the CDR3 is 15 residues. From germline, CDR1 is SNHLY and CDR2 FYNNEI. DNA for the CDR3: TGTGCCAGCAGGTTACAGGGGGCGCAGGGAGATACGCAGTATTTT. This gives the protein CASRLQGAQGDTQYF.

The chain employs TRBV6-6 and TRBJ2-7; 8 positions agree with TRBD1. CDR1 is MNHNY and CDR2 is SVGAGI in the germline V gene (reference sequence). This CDR3 has 18 residues. V shed 5 bases, J shed 2 bases, and the junction held 17 bases outside the gene matches. For the CDR3, the DNA is TGTGCCAGCAGTCCGAGGAGGGGGTCAGGGGGCGCTCCCTACGAGCAGTACTTC. Amino acids: CASSPRRGSGGAPYEQYF.

The V call is TRBV7-9, the J call TRBJ2-3; maybe TRBD2 (5 bases). CDR1 is SEHNR and CDR2 is FQNEAQ in the germline V gene (reference sequence). Trimming left V 10 bases short and J 3 bases short, with 11 bases between. The CDR3 contains 12 residues. CDR3 residues: CAMGAGTDTQYF. For the CDR3, the DNA is TGTGCCATGGGAGCCGGAACAGATACGCAGTATTTT.

V and J are TRBV7-8 and TRBJ2-1; TRBD1 agrees at 8 bases. The CDR3 consists of 15 residues. Germline trimming cut 5 bases from V and 6 bases from J; bases unmatched to any gene: 9. CDR1 SGHVS and CDR2 FQNEAQ come from the germline V gene. CDR3 residues: CASSPTGQGANEQFF. The CDR3 bases are TGTGCCAGCAGCCCCACCGGTCAGGGGGCCAATGAGCAGTTCTTC.

The chain employs TRBV29-1 and TRBJ1-1, with D unclear. Between the trimmed V and J ends, which lost 8 bases and 0 bases, there was a span of 13 bases. This CDR3 has 13 amino acids. Germline CDR1 reads SQVTM; CDR2 reads ANQGSEA. The chain's CDR3 is CSSSTVMNTEAFF. The CDR3 coding sequence is TGCAGCTCAAGTACAGTCATGAACACTGAAGCTTTCTTT.

The genes are TRBV6-2 or TRBV6-3 and TRBJ2-3; 7 nucleotides line up with TRBD2. V lost 5 bases to trimming and J lost 2 bases; unmatched junction nucleotides: 7. Germline V CDR1 and CDR2: MNHEY, SVGEGT. The CDR3 is 15 amino acids. CDR3 protein: CASSKLATNTDTQYF. The CDR3 nucleotides read TGTGCCAGCAGTAAACTAGCGACTAACACAGATACGCAGTATTTT.

The rearrangement uses TRBV6-5 and TRBJ2-2; TRBD1 might be the D (5 bases). Trimming stripped 5 bases from V and 0 bases from J, with 7 bases between. The CDR3 has 14 amino acids. Germline V lookup: CDR1 MNHEY, CDR2 SVGAGI. CDR3 sequence reads: CASSTGSNTGELFF. Here the CDR3 DNA reads TGTGCCAGCAGTACAGGTTCGAACACCGGGGAGCTGTTTTTT.

V is TRBV6-1 and J is TRBJ1-5; weak D call: TRBD1 (6 bases). The germline V gene has CDR1 MNHNS and CDR2 SASEGT. The CDR3 totals 17 residues. Trimming stripped 0 bases from V and 6 bases from J, with 18 bases between. CDR3 sequence (DNA): TGTGCCAGCAGTGAAGCCGCCCGCGGGGCGGGGGCTCAGCCCCAGCATTTT. Protein sequence: CASSEAARGAGAQPQHF.